These 5 T cell receptor beta chains originate from one sample sequenced in a study of blood T cell repertoires in COVID-19. The assay was immunoSEQ multiplex PCR, and TCRdb's table has in-frame clones only and misses some. In the table there are some 160,000 clones, more than 75% of which are singletons. Sequencing used peripheral blood. The receptors were gathered from a woman between 50 and 59 years old with acute or convalescent COVID-19.

A few counts support this clone. This chain uses TRBV2 with TRBJ2-2; 7 bases match TRBD1. This CDR3 contains 14 residues. Germline V gene data show CDR1 as SNHLY and CDR2 as FYNNEI. With 5 bases clipped from V and 4 bases from J, the junction kept 4 bases outside the gene matches. This CDR3 is CASSTDRATGELFF. DNA for the CDR3: TGTGCCAGCAGTACTGACAGGGCCACCGGGGAGCTGTTTTTT.

The chain couples TRBV12-3 or TRBV12-4 to TRBJ1-6; 9 positions match TRBD1. The CDR3 is 13 residues long. V was clipped by 6 bases and J by 10 bases; unmatched bases: 4. The CDR3 loop is CASRGQGYSPLHF. CDR3 coding DNA: TGTGCCAGCAGGGGACAGGGTTACTCACCCCTCCACTTT.

This clone came up a few times. The V call is TRBV2, the J call TRBJ2-7, with TRBD1 identical over 10 bases. V trimming: 8 bases; J trimming: 6 bases; junction bases outside the gene matches: 7. The length of the CDR3 is 13 residues. The germline gives CDR1 SNHLY, CDR2 FYNNEI. This chain's CDR3 is CASRGTGVSEQYF. CDR3 DNA: TGTGCCAGCCGTGGGACAGGGGTGAGCGAGCAGTACTTC.

The chain joins TRBV6-5 to TRBJ1-3; the D gene is possibly TRBD1 (5 bases). There are 14 residues in the CDR3. V was clipped by 2 bases and J by 3 bases, with 8 bases between them. The germline V gene encodes CDR1 MNHEY and CDR2 SVGAGI. The CDR3 bases are TGTGCCAGCAGTTACGGGGCGAATGGAAACACCATATATTTT. Translated, it gives CASSYGANGNTIYF.

This chain joins TRBV11-2 and TRBJ1-5; D is unclear. The ends were cut back, 4 bases at V and 4 bases at J, with 11 bases in the middle. Looked up from germline, CDR1 is SGHAT and CDR2 is FQNNGV. The CDR3 is 14 amino acids. CDR3 nucleotides: TGTGCCAGCAGCTCCAGACGGAGAAATCAGCCCCAGCATTTT. Translating gives CASSSRRRNQPQHF.